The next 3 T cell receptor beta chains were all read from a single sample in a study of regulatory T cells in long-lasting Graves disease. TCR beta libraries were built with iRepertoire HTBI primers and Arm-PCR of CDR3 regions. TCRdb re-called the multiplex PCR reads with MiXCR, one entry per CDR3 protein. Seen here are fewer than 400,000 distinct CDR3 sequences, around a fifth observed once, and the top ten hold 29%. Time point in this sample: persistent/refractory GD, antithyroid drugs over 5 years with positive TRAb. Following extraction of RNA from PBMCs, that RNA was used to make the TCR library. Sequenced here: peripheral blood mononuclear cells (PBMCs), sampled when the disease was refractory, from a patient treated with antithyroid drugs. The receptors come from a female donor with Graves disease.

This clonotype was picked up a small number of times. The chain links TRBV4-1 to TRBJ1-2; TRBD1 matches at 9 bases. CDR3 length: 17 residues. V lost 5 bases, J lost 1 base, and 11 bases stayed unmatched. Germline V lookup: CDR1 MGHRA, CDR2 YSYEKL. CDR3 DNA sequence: TGCGCCAGCAGCGGATCGGGACAGGGAGTAGTTAACTATGGCTACACCTTC. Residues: CASSGSGQGVVNYGYTF.

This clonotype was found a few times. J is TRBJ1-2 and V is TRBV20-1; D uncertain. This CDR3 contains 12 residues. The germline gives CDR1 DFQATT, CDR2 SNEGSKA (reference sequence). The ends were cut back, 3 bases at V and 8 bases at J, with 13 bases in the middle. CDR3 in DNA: TGCAGTGCTAGGGCCATATCAGAAGGCTACACCTTC. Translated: CSARAISEGYTF.

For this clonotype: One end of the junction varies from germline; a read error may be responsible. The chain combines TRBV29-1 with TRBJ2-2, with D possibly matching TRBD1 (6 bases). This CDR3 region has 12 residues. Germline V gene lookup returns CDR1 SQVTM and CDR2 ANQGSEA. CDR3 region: CSVEEGAGELFF. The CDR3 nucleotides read TGCAGCGTGGAAGAGGGGGCCGGGGAGCTGTTTTTT.